This T cell receptor (beta chain) was captured in a study of Ad26.COV2.S vaccination and SARS-CoV-2 variants. Study-wide context: Enrolled in COV1001, the donor was in the Ad26.COV2.S trial arm, which received the vaccine. In the study, Ad26.COV2.S was injected intramuscularly once, or twice 56 days apart.

A single count supports this clone. Sample treatment: roughly 19 received Ad26.COV2.S at low or high dose, single or two shots; several received placebo; per-sample allocation not given. Sample collection was performed on day 63 after the first vaccine or placebo injection. The donor was a Boston adult aged 18-55 years. Produced via immunoSEQ multiplex PCR; TCRdb's table is partial and in-frame only. Of some 250,000 clones listed, 85% to 90% are singletons. This CDR3 has 16 amino acids. CDR1 and CDR2 (germline): MNHNS, SASEGT. Trimming removed 1 base at V and 8 bases at J, with 18 bases between. This TCR came from a person aged 18-60 years who received the Ad26.COV2.S COVID-19 vaccine or a placebo. The specimen was peripheral blood, collected in a trial of Ad26.COV2.S vaccine versus placebo. This chain uses TRBV6-1 with TRBJ2-1, with D perhaps assigned TRBD1 or TRBD2 (6 bases each). The CDR3 region is CASSEGGGLRVDEQFF. The CDR3 DNA sequence: TGTGCCAGCAGTGAAGGTGGGGGGCTAAGGGTGGATGAGCAGTTCTTC.